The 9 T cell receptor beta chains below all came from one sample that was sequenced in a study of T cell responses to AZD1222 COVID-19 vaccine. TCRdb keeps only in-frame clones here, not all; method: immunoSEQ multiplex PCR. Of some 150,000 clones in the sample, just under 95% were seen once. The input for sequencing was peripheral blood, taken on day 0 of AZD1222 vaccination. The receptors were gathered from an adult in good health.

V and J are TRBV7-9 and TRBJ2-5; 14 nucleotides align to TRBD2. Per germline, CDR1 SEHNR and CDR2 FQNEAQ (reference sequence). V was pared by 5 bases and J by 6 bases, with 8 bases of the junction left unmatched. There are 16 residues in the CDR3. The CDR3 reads CASSPRGLAGDKTQYF. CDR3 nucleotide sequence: TGTGCCAGCAGCCCTAGGGGACTAGCGGGGGACAAGACCCAGTACTTC.

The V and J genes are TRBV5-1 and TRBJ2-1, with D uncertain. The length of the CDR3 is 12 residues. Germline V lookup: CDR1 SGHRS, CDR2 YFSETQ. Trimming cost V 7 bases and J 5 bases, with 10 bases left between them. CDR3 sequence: CASLDRHNEQFF. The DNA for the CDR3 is TGCGCCAGCCTCGATCGGCACAATGAGCAGTTCTTC.

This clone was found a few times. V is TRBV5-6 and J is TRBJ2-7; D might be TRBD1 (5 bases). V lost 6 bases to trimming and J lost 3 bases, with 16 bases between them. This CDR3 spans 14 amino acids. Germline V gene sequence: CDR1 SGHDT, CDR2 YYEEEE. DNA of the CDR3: TGTGCCAGCACCCTAGTTTCAGGGCACTACGAGCAGTACTTC. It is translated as CASTLVSGHYEQYF.

Written as DNA, the CDR3 is TGTGCCAGTAGTACGCCGGGACAGGGGCCCAAATACAGCTATGGCTACACCTTC. Residues: CASSTPGQGPKYSYGYTF. This sequence joins TRBV19 and TRBJ1-2; 10 bases align to TRBD1. Germline CDR1 is LNHDA and CDR2 is SQIVND (reference sequence). CDR3 length equals 18 residues. With 4 bases clipped from V and 4 bases from J, the junction kept 15 bases outside the gene matches. The full variable domain, in which reference TRBV19 and TRBJ1-2 provide the parts outside the CDR3, is DGGITQSPKYLFRKEGQNVTLSCEQNLNHDAMYWYRQDPGQGLRLIYYSQIVNDFQKGDIAEGYSVSREKKESFPLTVTSAQKNPTAFYLCASSTPGQGPKYSYGYTFGSGTRLTVV.

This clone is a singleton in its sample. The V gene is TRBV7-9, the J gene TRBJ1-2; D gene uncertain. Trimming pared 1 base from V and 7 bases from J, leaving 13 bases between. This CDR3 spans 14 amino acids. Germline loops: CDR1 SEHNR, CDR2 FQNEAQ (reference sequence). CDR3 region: CASSLDPVEVGYTF. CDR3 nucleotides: TGTGCCAGCAGCTTAGATCCAGTAGAAGTTGGCTACACCTTC.

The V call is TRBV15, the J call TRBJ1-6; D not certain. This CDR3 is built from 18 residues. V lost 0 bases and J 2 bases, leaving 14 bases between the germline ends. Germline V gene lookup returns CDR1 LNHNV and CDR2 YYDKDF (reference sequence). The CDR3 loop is CATSRDWTAEAYNSPLHF. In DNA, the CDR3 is TGTGCCACCAGCAGAGATTGGACGGCGGAGGCCTATAATTCACCCCTCCACTTT.

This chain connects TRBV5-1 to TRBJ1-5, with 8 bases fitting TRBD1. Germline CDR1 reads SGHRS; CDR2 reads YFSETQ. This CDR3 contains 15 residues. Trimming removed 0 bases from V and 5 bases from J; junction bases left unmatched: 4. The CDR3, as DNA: TGCGCCAGCAGCTTGGCAGGGGGCCAATATCAGCCCCAGCATTTT. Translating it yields CASSLAGGQYQPQHF.

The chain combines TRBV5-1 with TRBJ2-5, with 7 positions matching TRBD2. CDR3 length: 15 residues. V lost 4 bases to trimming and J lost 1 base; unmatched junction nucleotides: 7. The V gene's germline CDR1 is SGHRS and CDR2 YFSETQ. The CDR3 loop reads CASSLQRGFQETQYF. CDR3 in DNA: TGCGCCAGCAGCCTTCAGCGGGGCTTCCAAGAGACCCAGTACTTC.

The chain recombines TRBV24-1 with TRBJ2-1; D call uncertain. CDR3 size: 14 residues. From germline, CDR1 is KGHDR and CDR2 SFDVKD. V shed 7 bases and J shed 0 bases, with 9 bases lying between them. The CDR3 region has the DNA TGTGCCACCAGCACGGGTAGCTCCTACAATGAGCAGTTCTTC. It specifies CATSTGSSYNEQFF.